This T cell receptor beta chain was documented in a study of T cell changes during pregnancy in multiple sclerosis. The V and J ends lost 7 bases and 1 base respectively, with 7 bases between them. Germline V gene data show CDR1 as SEHNR and CDR2 as FQNEAQ (reference sequence). CDR3 length: 12 amino acids. Clones were sequenced by immunoSEQ multiplex PCR, and TCRdb holds only the in-frame ones, with some missing. The sample lists tens of thousands of clones, about 87% occurring once. This sequence joins TRBV7-9 and TRBJ1-2; no clear D. The material was CD8+ T cells from peripheral blood mononuclear cells, obtained before pregnancy. This receptor was taken from a female donor with multiple sclerosis, enrolled in a pregnancy study. The CDR3 DNA reads as TGTGCCAGCACGGAGGATAACTATGGCTACACCTTC. This codes for CASTEDNYGYTF.